One sample yielded the 3 T cell receptor beta chains listed below, sequenced in a study of blood T cell repertoires in COVID-19. Only in-frame clones appear in the TCRdb table, and some are missing; sequencing was by immunoSEQ multiplex PCR. The profile shows some 400,000 clones, roughly 86% of them singletons. The sample taken for sequencing was peripheral blood. The receptors were gathered from a woman aged 60-75 years with COVID-19, enrolled during active disease.

This clone was counted a single time. The chain carries TRBV19 and TRBJ1-5, with D maybe TRBD1 (5 bases). V was clipped by 10 bases and J by 2 bases, with 12 bases between them. CDR1 is LNHDA, CDR2 SQIVND, per germline (reference sequence). CDR3 length: 13 residues. The CDR3 bases are TGTGCCACAGACAGTATCGGCAATCAGCCCCAGCATTTT. Protein: CATDSIGNQPQHF. The full variable domain, rest sourced from reference TRBV19 and TRBJ1-5, is DGGITQSPKYLFRKEGQNVTLSCEQNLNHDAMYWYRQDPGQGLRLIYYSQIVNDFQKGDIAEGYSVSREKKESFPLTVTSAQKNPTAFYLCATDSIGNQPQHFGDGTRLSIL.

Only one count was recorded for this clone. This chain joins TRBV4-1 and TRBJ1-5, with 8 bases fitting TRBD1. The CDR3 contains 17 residues. Germline CDR1 MGHRA, CDR2 YSYEKL. The J segment lost 5 bases and the V segment lost 4 bases, leaving 13 bases of the junction unmatched. The CDR3 sequence: CASSPMGQGQVDQPQHF. CDR3 nucleotide sequence: TGCGCCAGCAGCCCGATGGGTCAGGGACAGGTTGATCAGCCCCAGCATTTT.

This chain connects TRBV9 to TRBJ2-3; D might be TRBD1 (7 bases). This CDR3 has 15 amino acids. Germline V CDR1 and CDR2: SGDLS, YYNGEE. V dropped 4 bases and J dropped 4 bases, with 16 bases sitting between them. CDR3 sequence (DNA): TGTGCCAGCAGCTTCAGACAGGGAGGAGCAGATACGCAGTATTTT. This encodes CASSFRQGGADTQYF.